A single sample is the source of the 18 T cell receptor beta chains below, sequenced in a study of T cell repertoires in cytomegalovirus infection. TCRdb redid the calling of the reads with MiXCR, one entry per CDR3 protein. The sample consists of about 230,000 distinct CDR3 sequences, about 7% of them appearing once. Material: PBMCs. These receptor sequences come from a human donor in good health (CMV status not recorded). Some clones in this sample may be carry-over from other donors' samples.

This clonotype was recorded many times. The rearrangement joins TRBV5-1 to TRBJ2-2; TRBD1 might be the D (6 bases). V shed 4 bases and J shed 7 bases, with 14 bases lying between them. The CDR3 spans 14 residues. CDR1 SGHRS and CDR2 YFSETQ come from the germline V gene. DNA of the CDR3: TGCGCCAGCAGCCTACAGGGTTTTGGCGGGGAGCTGTTTTTT. It codes for CASSLQGFGGELFF.

This clonotype was counted many times. The chain links TRBV7-2 to TRBJ2-5; D unresolved. This CDR3 region has 13 residues. The V and J ends lost 2 bases and 5 bases respectively, with 9 bases between them. Germline V CDR1 and CDR2: SGHTA, FQGNSA. This CDR3 reads CASSLYPKETQYF. CDR3 DNA: TGTGCCAGCAGCTTATACCCAAAGGAGACCCAGTACTTC.

This clonotype was found a few times. DNA for the CDR3: TGTGCCAGCAGCGTAGGACAGGATAACTATGGCTACACCTTC. This encodes CASSVGQDNYGYTF. The V call is TRBV9, the J call TRBJ1-2; possibly TRBD1 for D (6 bases). The CDR3 sequence is 14 residues long. The germline V gene has CDR1 SGDLS and CDR2 YYNGEE. The germline V and J ends were trimmed by 0 bases and 1 base, with 7 bases remaining between them. Variable domain in full (rest from reference TRBV9 and TRBJ1-2): DSGVTQTPKHLITATGQRVTLRCSPRSGDLSVYWYQQSLDQGLQFLIQYYNGEERAKGNILERFSAQQFPDLHSELNLSSLELGDSALYFCASSVGQDNYGYTFGSGTRLTVV.

This clonotype was counted at least ten times. The chain links TRBV6-5 to TRBJ1-6; D is ambiguous. CDR1 MNHEY and CDR2 SVGAGI come from the germline V gene. V lost 6 bases, J lost 11 bases, and 14 bases lay in between. There are 13 residues in the CDR3. The CDR3 bases are TGTGCCAGCAGGCCCGGAGGAAATGCACCCCTCCACTTT. It specifies CASRPGGNAPLHF.

The CDR3 bases are TGCGCCAGCAGCTTGACACGGGGAGCCGGGGAGCTGTTTTTT. Protein sequence: CASSLTRGAGELFF. The chain joins TRBV4-3 to TRBJ2-2; possibly TRBD2 for D (5 bases). V lost 5 bases, J lost 6 bases, and 13 bases lay in between. Germline V gene lookup returns CDR1 LGHNA and CDR2 YSLEER. This CDR3 contains 14 residues.

A remark on this clonotype: The germline gene is not matched at one end of the junction; a read error may be the cause. This chain joins TRBV7-2 and TRBJ1-2, with D perhaps matching TRBD1 (5 bases). CDR1 SGHTA and CDR2 FQGNSA come from the germline V gene. This CDR3 is 14 amino acids long. CDR3 coding DNA: TGTGCCAGCAGCTCGGAGACAGACCGAGGTGGCTACACCTTT. It specifies CASSSETDRGGYTF.

This clonotype was picked up many times. The chain joins TRBV28 to TRBJ1-1, with 7 nucleotides matching TRBD1. The CDR3 totals 15 residues. V shed 2 bases and J 2 bases; nucleotides not matched to a gene: 5. The germline V gene encodes CDR1 MDHEN and CDR2 SYDVKM. CDR3 amino acids: CASSLHGQVNTEAFF. DNA of the CDR3: TGTGCCAGCAGTTTACACGGACAGGTTAACACTGAAGCTTTCTTT.

This clonotype has a count of ten or more. The CDR3 is CASNPGLSAGETQYF. CDR3 DNA sequence: TGTGCCAGCAATCCGGGACTCTCAGCGGGGGAGACCCAGTACTTC. The chain uses TRBV28 and TRBJ2-5; 7 bases match TRBD2. CDR1 MDHEN and CDR2 SYDVKM come from the germline V gene. The J segment lost 5 bases and the V segment lost 7 bases, leaving 13 bases of the junction unmatched. The CDR3 covers 15 residues. The variable domain in full, completed from reference TRBV28 and TRBJ2-5, reads DVKVTQSSRYLVKRTGEKVFLECVQDMDHENMFWYRQDPGLGLRLIYFSYDVKMKEKGDIPEGYSVSREKKERFSLILESASTNQTSMYLCASNPGLSAGETQYFGPGTRLLVL.

This clonotype was counted at least ten times. The chain has TRBV7-9 and TRBJ2-3; the D gene is possibly TRBD1 (5 bases). The CDR3 runs 14 residues. Trimming cost V 5 bases and J 0 bases, with 9 bases left between them. Germline CDR1 reads SEHNR; CDR2 reads FQNEAQ (reference sequence). The CDR3 protein is CASSHPGSTDTQYF. Here the CDR3 DNA reads TGTGCCAGCAGCCACCCAGGGAGCACAGATACGCAGTATTTT.

This clonotype was seen many times. The rearrangement joins TRBV4-2 to TRBJ2-1; the match to TRBD2 covers 12 bases. Germline CDR1 reads LGHNA; CDR2 reads YNFKEQ. Losses at the gene ends were 0 bases for V and 6 bases for J; bases not matched to a gene: 6. The CDR3 runs to 17 residues. CDR3 sequence: CASSQDKLAGGPNEQFF. The DNA of the CDR3 is TGTGCCAGCAGCCAAGATAAGCTAGCGGGGGGGCCCAATGAGCAGTTCTTC.

The CDR3 DNA sequence: TGCAGCGTGGGGGAAGGGGGGCGGAACATTCAGTACTTC. This translates into CSVGEGGRNIQYF. The genes are TRBV29-1 and TRBJ2-4; D may match TRBD1 or TRBD2 (6 bases each). V was trimmed by 6 bases and J by 7 bases, leaving 16 bases between them. CDR1 SQVTM and CDR2 ANQGSEA come from the germline V gene. The CDR3 sequence is 13 residues long.

This clonotype was observed many times. CDR3 bases: TGTGCCAGCAGCCCAGCCCGGGGTGCGCCCCAGCATTTT. Translating it yields CASSPARGAPQHF. The genes are TRBV7-2 and TRBJ1-5; D gene ambiguous. From germline, CDR1 is SGHTA and CDR2 FQGNSA. V dropped 5 bases and J dropped 9 bases, with 14 bases sitting between them. This CDR3 has 13 residues.

At least ten counts were recorded for this clonotype. The V call is TRBV10-2, the J call TRBJ2-5; no definite D call. Trimming pared 9 bases from V and 5 bases from J, leaving 19 bases between. This CDR3 has 14 residues. The germline V gene encodes CDR1 WSHSY and CDR2 SAAADI. The DNA for the CDR3 is TGCGCCAGTAATGTACCGGGCTTCAGGGAGACCCAGTACTTC. Encoded protein: CASNVPGFRETQYF.

This clonotype was seen repeatedly, ten times or more. V and J are TRBV7-3 and TRBJ1-1; D is uncertain. Looked up from germline, CDR1 is SGHTA and CDR2 is FQGTGA. This CDR3 has 15 residues. The V end was cut by 5 bases, the J end by 1 base, with 14 bases between. CDR3 in amino acids: CASSLGSSKNTEAFF. CDR3 DNA sequence: TGTGCCAGCAGCCTCGGAAGTAGTAAGAACACTGAAGCTTTCTTT.

There are a few counts of this clonotype. The V gene is TRBV7-2, the J gene TRBJ2-5, with 10 bases aligning to TRBD2. From germline, CDR1 is SGHTA and CDR2 FQGNSA. The CDR3 has 15 residues. The ends lost 4 bases at V and 5 bases at J; junction bases unmatched: 7. The CDR3 coding sequence is TGTGCCAGCAGCTCTAGCGGGAGTGTCGTGGAGACCCAGTACTTC. Its translation: CASSSSGSVVETQYF.

The chain employs TRBV6-2 or TRBV6-3 and TRBJ2-5; TRBD2 agrees at 8 bases. V shed 5 bases, J shed 5 bases, and the junction held 10 bases outside the gene matches. Germline CDR1 reads MNHEY; CDR2 reads SVGEGT. The CDR3 consists of 15 residues. CDR3 DNA: TGTGCCAGCAGTACGGATCGGACTAGCAGCGAGACCCAGTACTTC. As protein: CASSTDRTSSETQYF.

This clonotype has a count of ten or more. The chain carries TRBV18 and TRBJ2-7; D not resolved. Between the trimmed V and J ends, which lost 0 bases and 1 base, there was a span of 7 bases. The CDR3 extends over 14 amino acids. Germline CDR1 KGHSH, CDR2 LQKENI. The CDR3 sequence: CASSPPSGSYEQYF. In nucleotides, the CDR3 is TGTGCCAGCTCACCACCATCTGGATCCTACGAGCAGTACTTC. The full variable domain, rest sourced from reference TRBV18 and TRBJ2-7, is NAGVMQNPRHLVRRRGQEARLRCSPMKGHSHVYWYRQLPEEGLKFMVYLQKENIIDESGMPKERFSAEFPKEGPSILRIQQVVRGDSAAYFCASSPPSGSYEQYFGPGTRLTVT.

This clonotype has at least ten counts. The V gene is TRBV7-9, the J gene TRBJ1-1; unclear D gene. The CDR3 totals 16 residues. Per the germline V gene, CDR1 is SEHNR and CDR2 is FQNEAQ (reference sequence). Trimming left V 7 bases short and J 2 bases short, with 20 bases between. The CDR3 here is CASTFPLGNLNTEAFF. CDR3 coding DNA: TGTGCCAGCACCTTCCCCCTCGGCAACCTCAACACTGAAGCTTTCTTT.